The clone carrying this T cell receptor (beta chain) has a handful of counts. This specimen comes from a study of cytomegalovirus exposure and HLA in healthy donors. PCR employed 60 Vbeta and 13 Jbeta primers. TCRdb keeps only in-frame clones here, not all; method: immunoSEQ multiplex PCR. The data hold under 200,000 clones, with 65% to 85% observed a single time. The CDR3 contains 15 residues. V lost 6 bases to trimming and J lost 1 base; unmatched junction nucleotides: 8. Per germline, CDR1 SGHVS and CDR2 FQNEAQ. The TCR originated in a man between 60 and 75 years old in good health and CMV-seronegative. This sequence joins TRBV7-8 and TRBJ2-7; 8 bases are a match to TRBD1. The source material was PBMCs. CDR3 sequence reads: CASSPSWTGSYEQYF. The CDR3 nucleotides are TGTGCCAGCAGTCCCTCGTGGACAGGGTCCTACGAGCAGTACTTC.